The clone carrying this T cell receptor (beta chain) was observed a handful of times. Its antigen is not known. These data belong to a study of response to subunit inactivated influenza vaccine. Whole-study findings and limits: The study's authors posited that every seasonal influenza vaccination enlists few new T cells.

There are 15 residues in the CDR3. V gave up 5 bases and J gave up 5 bases; unmatched junction bases: 11. Germline V gives CDR1 SEHNR, CDR2 FQNEAQ (reference sequence). TCRdb re-called the RT-PCR reads through MiXCR, storing one row per CDR3 protein. There are about 520,000 distinct CDR3 sequences in the sample; about 25% occur only once, and under 2.5% lies in the top ten. The source was CD4+ T cells sorted from PBMCs, collected 5 days after vaccination. This clonotype originated in a man aged 50 or older who received an inactivated influenza vaccine. The chain has TRBV7-9 and TRBJ2-7, with 8 bases fitting TRBD2. This chain's CDR3 is CASSPTGTRGDEQYF. As DNA, the CDR3 is TGTGCCAGCAGCCCAACCGGGACTAGGGGCGACGAGCAGTACTTC.